This TCR beta chain came from a study of cytomegalovirus exposure and HLA in healthy donors. CDR3 length equals 14 residues. Per the germline V gene, CDR1 is SEHNR and CDR2 is FQNEAQ (reference sequence). Trimming removed 7 bases from V and 9 bases from J; junction bases left unmatched: 10. PCR amplification relied on 60 Vbeta primers (plus 13 Jbeta primers). Repertoires were generated with immunoSEQ multiplex PCR, while TCRdb's copy carries only in-frame clones and drops some. The top ten clones hold less than 9.5% of a sample with about 100,000 clones, roughly 78% of them seen once. The TCR was taken from a man aged 30-40 years in good health and CMV-seronegative. The sequencing sample was made of PBMCs. This chain joins TRBV7-9 and TRBJ2-1, with 9 bases aligning to TRBD2. The DNA for the CDR3 is TGTGCCAGCACCCTCGGGACTAGCAGGGTTGAGCAGTTCTTC. Translated, it gives CASTLGTSRVEQFF.